One sample yielded the 7 T cell receptor beta chains listed below, sequenced in a study of T cell repertoires in cytomegalovirus infection. TCRdb ran MiXCR on the reads and lists one entry per CDR3 protein. The sample yields under 300,000 distinct CDR3 sequences, about 17% seen once. Input material: CD8+ T cells from PBMCs. These TCRs come from a human donor in good health (CMV status not recorded). Some clones in this sample may be carry-over from other donors' samples.

This clonotype was seen ten or more times. The CDR3 reads CASRNTGVAGHTGELFF. The CDR3, as DNA: TGTGCCAGCCGGAATACAGGGGTAGCAGGTCACACCGGGGAGCTGTTTTTT. The chain employs TRBV19 and TRBJ2-2; 7 bases agree with TRBD1. The CDR3 sequence is 17 residues long. Germline values: CDR1 LNHDA, CDR2 SQIVND (reference sequence). The V segment lost 9 bases and the J segment 3 bases; nucleotides outside the gene matches: 16.

This clonotype appeared a few times. The chain joins TRBV12-5 to TRBJ2-2; D is uncertain. This CDR3 has 15 residues. Germline loops: CDR1 LGHNT, CDR2 FRNRAP. V gave up 0 bases and J gave up 4 bases, with 9 bases separating them. CDR3 protein: CASGLVNRPTGELFF. CDR3 DNA: TGTGCTAGTGGTTTGGTAAATAGGCCCACCGGGGAGCTGTTTTTT.

This clonotype appeared a few times. This chain joins TRBV28 and TRBJ1-5; unclear D gene. Trimming removed 3 bases from V and 2 bases from J, with 8 bases in between. Germline lookup yields CDR1 MDHEN and CDR2 SYDVKM. This CDR3 comprises 14 residues. Here the CDR3 DNA reads TGTGCCAGCAGTTTTTTCCAGGGCAATCAGCCCCAGCATTTT. It yields the protein CASSFFQGNQPQHF.

This clonotype turned up a few times. The V gene is TRBV28, the J gene TRBJ2-7, with a possible D match to TRBD1 (6 bases). Germline V gives CDR1 MDHEN, CDR2 SYDVKM. CDR3 length: 14 residues. Between the trimmed V and J ends, which lost 6 bases and 3 bases, there was a span of 15 bases. For the CDR3, the DNA is TGTGCCAGCAGCCACCGGGGACAAGTCTACGAGCAGTACTTC. This codes for CASSHRGQVYEQYF.

This clonotype has a count of ten or more. The rearrangement uses TRBV7-8 and TRBJ2-7; D unclear. The germline V gene encodes CDR1 SGHVS and CDR2 FQNEAQ. The V gene lost 2 bases and the J gene lost 3 bases, with 8 bases spanning the gap. This CDR3 spans 13 amino acids. The CDR3 spells CASSLWPSYEQYF. CDR3 bases: TGTGCCAGCAGCTTATGGCCGAGCTACGAGCAGTACTTC.

This clonotype was observed a handful of times. The chain couples TRBV29-1 to TRBJ1-1; D is possibly TRBD1 (5 bases). The germline V and J ends were trimmed by 6 bases and 4 bases, with 9 bases remaining between them. The germline V gene encodes CDR1 SQVTM and CDR2 ANQGSEA. This CDR3 has 11 amino acids. CDR3 residues: CSVGGGTEAFF. The CDR3 DNA is TGCAGCGTGGGGGGTGGCACTGAAGCTTTCTTT. Filled out from reference TRBV29-1 and TRBJ1-1, the complete variable domain reads SAVISQKPSRDICQRGTSLTIQCQVDSQVTMMFWYRQQPGQSLTLIATANQGSEATYESGFVIDKFPISRPNLTFSTLTVSNMSPEDSSIYLCSVGGGTEAFFGQGTRLTVV.

A few counts support this clonotype. This chain joins TRBV6-1 and TRBJ2-7; D is unclear. Per germline, CDR1 MNHNS and CDR2 SASEGT. Trimming removed 5 bases from V and 5 bases from J, with 10 bases in between. The CDR3 has 12 residues. The CDR3: CASSYPRDEQYF. Here the CDR3 DNA reads TGTGCCAGCAGTTACCCCAGAGACGAGCAGTACTTC.